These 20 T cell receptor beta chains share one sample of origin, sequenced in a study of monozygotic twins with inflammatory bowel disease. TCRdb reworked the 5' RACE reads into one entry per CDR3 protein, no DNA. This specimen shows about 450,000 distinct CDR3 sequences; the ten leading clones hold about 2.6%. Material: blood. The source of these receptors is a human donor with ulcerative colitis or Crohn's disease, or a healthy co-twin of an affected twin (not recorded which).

CDR3 sequence: CASSQGGSGGTF. The chain is built from TRBV3-1 and TRBJ1-2. The length of the CDR3 is 12 residues. The germline gives CDR1 LGHDT, CDR2 YNNKEL (reference sequence).

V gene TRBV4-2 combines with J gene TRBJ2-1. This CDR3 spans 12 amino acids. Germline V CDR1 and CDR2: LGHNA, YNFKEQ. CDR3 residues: CASSQLSGEQFF.

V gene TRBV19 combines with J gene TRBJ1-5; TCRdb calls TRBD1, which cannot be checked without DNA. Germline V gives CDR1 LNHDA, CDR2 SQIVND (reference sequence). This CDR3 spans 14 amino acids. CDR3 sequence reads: CASSKGQGNQPQHF.

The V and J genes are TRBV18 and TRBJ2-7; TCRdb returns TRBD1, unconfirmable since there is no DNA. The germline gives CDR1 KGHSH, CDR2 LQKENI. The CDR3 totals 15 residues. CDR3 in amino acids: CASSPQGQLSYEQYF. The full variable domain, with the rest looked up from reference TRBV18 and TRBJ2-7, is NAGVMQNPRHLVRRRGQEARLRCSPMKGHSHVYWYRQLPEEGLKFMVYLQKENIIDESGMPKERFSAEFPKEGPSILRIQQVVRGDSAAYFCASSPQGQLSYEQYFGPGTRLTVT.

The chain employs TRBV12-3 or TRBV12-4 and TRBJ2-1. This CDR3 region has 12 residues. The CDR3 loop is CASSLVWDEQFF.

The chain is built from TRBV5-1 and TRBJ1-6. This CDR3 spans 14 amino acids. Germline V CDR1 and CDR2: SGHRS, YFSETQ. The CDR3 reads CASSPGQSNSPLHF.

CDR3 protein: CSARTTGTSAEQYF. This chain joins TRBV20-1 and TRBJ2-7; the D call of TRBD2 rests on TCRdb alone, since no DNA is present to check it. CDR3 size: 14 residues. Germline CDR1 DFQATT, CDR2 SNEGSKA (reference sequence).

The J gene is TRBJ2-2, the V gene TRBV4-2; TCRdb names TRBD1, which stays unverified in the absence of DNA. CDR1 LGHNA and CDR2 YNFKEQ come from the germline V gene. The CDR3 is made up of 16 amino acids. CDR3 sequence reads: CASSLLQGSGTGELFF.

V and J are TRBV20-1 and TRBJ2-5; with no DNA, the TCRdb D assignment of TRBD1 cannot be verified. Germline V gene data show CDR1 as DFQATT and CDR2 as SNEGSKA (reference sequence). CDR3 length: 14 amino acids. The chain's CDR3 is CSALDSPPIETQYF.

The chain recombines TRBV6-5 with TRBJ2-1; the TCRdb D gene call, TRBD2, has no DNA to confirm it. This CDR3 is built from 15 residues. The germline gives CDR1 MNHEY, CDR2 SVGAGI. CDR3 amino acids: CASSPLGLAGGPPIF.

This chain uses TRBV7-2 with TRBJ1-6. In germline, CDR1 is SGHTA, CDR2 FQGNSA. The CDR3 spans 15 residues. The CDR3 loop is CASSLGLGSNSPLHF.

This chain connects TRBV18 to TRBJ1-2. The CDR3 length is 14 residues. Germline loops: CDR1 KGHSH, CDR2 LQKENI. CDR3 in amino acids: CASSPQTVDYGYTF.

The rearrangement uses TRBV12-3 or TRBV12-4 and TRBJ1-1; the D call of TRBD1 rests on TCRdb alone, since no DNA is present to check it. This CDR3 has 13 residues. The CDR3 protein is CASSLPGQPEAFF.

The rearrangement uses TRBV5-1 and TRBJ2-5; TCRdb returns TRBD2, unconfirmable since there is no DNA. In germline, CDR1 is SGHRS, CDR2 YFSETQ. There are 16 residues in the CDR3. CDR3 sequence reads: CASSLARGENQETQYF.

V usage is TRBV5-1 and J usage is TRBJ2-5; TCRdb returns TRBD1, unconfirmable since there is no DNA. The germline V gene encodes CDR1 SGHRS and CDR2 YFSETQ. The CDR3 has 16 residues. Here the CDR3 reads CASSFAGTGSGETQYF.

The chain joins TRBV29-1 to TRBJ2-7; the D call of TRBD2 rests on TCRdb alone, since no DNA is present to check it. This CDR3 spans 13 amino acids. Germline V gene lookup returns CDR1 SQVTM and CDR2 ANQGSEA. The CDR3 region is CSVQTGGPGEQYF.

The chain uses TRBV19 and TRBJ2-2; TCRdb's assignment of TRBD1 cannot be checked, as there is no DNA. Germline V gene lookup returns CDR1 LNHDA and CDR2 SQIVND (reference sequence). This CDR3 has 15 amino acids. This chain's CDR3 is CASSPPLGVAGELFF.

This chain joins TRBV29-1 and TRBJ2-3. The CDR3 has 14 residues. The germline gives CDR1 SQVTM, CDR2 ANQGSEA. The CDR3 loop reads CSVEWSRQLNTQYF.

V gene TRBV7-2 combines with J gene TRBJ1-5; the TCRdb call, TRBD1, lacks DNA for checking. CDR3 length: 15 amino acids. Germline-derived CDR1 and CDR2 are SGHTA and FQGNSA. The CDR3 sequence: CASSLGGQGVQPQHF.

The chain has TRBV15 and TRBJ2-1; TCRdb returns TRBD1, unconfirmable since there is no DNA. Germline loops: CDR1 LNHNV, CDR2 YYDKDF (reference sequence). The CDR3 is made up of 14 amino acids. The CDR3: CATSRAGQNNEQFF.